A selection of T cell receptor beta chains follows, all from one sample in a study of cytomegalovirus exposure and HLA in healthy donors. Libraries were prepared by immunoSEQ multiplex PCR; TCRdb keeps only in-frame clonotypes and omits some of them. The sample holds hundreds of thousands of clones, about nine tenths seen once. The specimen was PBMCs. The receptors stem from a young woman in good health and CMV-seronegative. Each CDR3 is given with its conserved first and last residue. Each record gives: clone size, D gene, J gene, V gene, CDR3 DNA, CDR3 protein. A D gene is named only where the DNA matches it firmly. Rows give clone size only sometimes, using once, few, many, or a class for an expanded clone.

.,.,TRBJ1-4,TRBV25-1,TGTGCCAGCAGTGAGGGCGCAGGGATTAATGAAAAACTGTTTTTT,CASSEGAGINEKLFF
few,.,TRBJ1-2,TRBV6-5,TGTGCCAGCAGCCCCGGTCGGGGCTACACCTTC,CASSPGRGYTF
.,.,TRBJ1-3,TRBV7-2,TGTGCCAGCAGCTTAGGAGGATCGGGAAACTCTGGAAACACCATATATTTT,CASSLGGSGNSGNTIYF
.,.,TRBJ1-1,TRBV2,TGTGCCAGCAGATTTTTAAAGAACACTGAAGCTTTCTTT,CASRFLKNTEAFF
.,.,TRBJ2-1,TRBV30,TGTGCCTGGAGGGACAGCTACAATGAGCAGTTCTTC,CAWRDSYNEQFF
once,.,TRBJ2-1,TRBV11-2,TGTGCCAGCAGCTTATTAAATGAGCAGTTCTTC,CASSLLNEQFF
.,.,TRBJ2-7,TRBV13,TGTGCCAGCAGTCCAGATCGGACAGACCCCTACGAGCAGTACTTC,CASSPDRTDPYEQYF
.,TRBD1,TRBJ2-5,TRBV7-3,TGTGCCAGCAGCCGGACAGGGGGGGTCCAAGAGACCCAGTACTTC,CASSRTGGVQETQYF
.,.,TRBJ2-5,TRBV6-1,TGTGCCAGCAGTGTAGGGAGAGAGACCCAGTACTTC,CASSVGRETQYF
.,TRBD1,TRBJ2-7,TRBV18,TGTGCCAGCTCACCAATGGACAGGGGGTTGTACGAGCAGTACTTC,CASSPMDRGLYEQYF
.,.,TRBJ2-3,TRBV19,TGTGCCAGTAGTCCGCTACAGGGCACAGATACGCAGTATTTT,CASSPLQGTDTQYF
few,TRBD1,TRBJ2-7,TRBV6-6,TGTGCCAGCAGTCCCGGGACAGGTCCTCGGGGGGAGCAGTACTTC,CASSPGTGPRGEQYF
.,TRBD1,TRBJ1-3,TRBV13,TGTGCCAGCAGCTTGACAGGGGAATTTGGAAACACCATATATTTT,CASSLTGEFGNTIYF
many,TRBD1,TRBJ2-2,TRBV25-1,TGTGCCAGCAGTTGGGACAGGGGGGACGGGGAGCTGTTTTTT,CASSWDRGDGELFF
.,.,TRBJ2-7,TRBV6-1,TGTGCCAGCAACGACTTCGGGTTCAACGAGCAGTACTTC,CASNDFGFNEQYF
.,.,TRBJ1-4,TRBV27,TGTGCCAGCAGTCTCTTCGTGAATGAAAAACTGTTTTTT,CASSLFVNEKLFF
.,TRBD1,TRBJ2-7,TRBV7-6,TGTGCCAGCAGCCTGACAGGGGATGAGCAGTACTTC,CASSLTGDEQYF
.,.,TRBJ2-2,TRBV29-1,TGCAGCGTCTTGGCGGGTACTACGAACACCGGGGAGCTGTTTTTT,CSVLAGTTNTGELFF
.,TRBD2,TRBJ2-3,TRBV4-1,TGCGCCAGCAGCCAAGCGGGACTAGGTGGAGATACGCAGTATTTT,CASSQAGLGGDTQYF
.,TRBD1,TRBJ1-1,TRBV5-6,TGTGCCAGCAGCTTGGCGGTGACAGGGCACTTGAACACTGAAGCTTTCTTT,CASSLAVTGHLNTEAFF
.,TRBD1,TRBJ1-2,TRBV4-1,TGCGCCAGCAGACGGGACAGGAACTATGGCTACACCTTC,CASRRDRNYGYTF
.,TRBD2,TRBJ2-2,TRBV7-3,TGTGCCAGCAGCTCCGGGACTAGGCCTAACACCGGGGAGCTGTTTTTT,CASSSGTRPNTGELFF
.,.,TRBJ2-7,TRBV7-6,TGTGCCAGCAGCTTAGGGGGAGACGAGCAGTACTTC,CASSLGGDEQYF
.,.,TRBJ1-2,TRBV13,TGTGCCAGCACCGACGGACAGAACACTAACTATGGCTACACCTTC,CASTDGQNTNYGYTF
.,TRBD1,TRBJ1-3,TRBV15,TGTGCCACCAGCAGCCATTATGGGACAGGGGGAAACACCATATATTTT,CATSSHYGTGGNTIYF
once,TRBD1,TRBJ2-1,TRBV29-1,TGCAGCGTTGACGGCGCAGGGGACAGCTCCTACAATGAGCAGTTCTTC,CSVDGAGDSSYNEQFF
.,.,TRBJ1-4,TRBV4-2,TGTGCCAGCAGCCCGCACCCTAATCCGGGTCCTGAAAAACTGTTTTTT,CASSPHPNPGPEKLFF
.,.,TRBJ2-1,TRBV2,TGTGCCAGCAGTGAAATCCTAGTCCGTGGTGAGCAGTTCTTC,CASSEILVRGEQFF
.,TRBD1,TRBJ2-1,TRBV27,TGTGCCAGCAGTTTAGGGAGTGGCAGGGGGCGCTTAAATGAGCAGTTCTTC,CASSLGSGRGRLNEQFF
.,.,TRBJ1-1,TRBV27,TGTGCCAGCAGTTCGGGGGGGGAAGCTTTCTTT,CASSSGGEAFF
few,TRBD1,TRBJ1-5,TRBV4-2,TGTGCCAGCAGCGGGATAGGACAGGGGAGCAATCAGCCCCAGCATTTT,CASSGIGQGSNQPQHF
.,.,TRBJ2-3,TRBV5-1,TGCGCCAGCAGCATACGCGGCGGGGCTAGCACAGATACGCAGTATTTT,CASSIRGGASTDTQYF
.,.,TRBJ1-2,TRBV6-5,TGTGCCAGCAGTACCTCAGGGAACTATGGCTACACCTTC,CASSTSGNYGYTF
.,TRBD2,TRBJ2-1,TRBV27,TGTGCCAGCAGTTTACTAGCGGGGGGGCTATACAATGAGCAGTTCTTC,CASSLLAGGLYNEQFF
.,.,TRBJ2-3,TRBV30,.,CAFGSGYTDTQYF
.,TRBD2,TRBJ2-1,TRBV5-1,TGCGCCAGCACCATAACCGGGACTAGGGGTAATGAGCAGTTCTTC,CASTITGTRGNEQFF
.,TRBD1,TRBJ2-7,TRBV11-2,TGTGCCAGCAGCTTAGCTCGCCAGGGGGTCTACGAGCAGTACTTC,CASSLARQGVYEQYF
.,TRBD1,TRBJ1-1,TRBV4-1,TGCGCCAGCAGCCACCAAGCCGGGACAGGGGTTGCGGCTTTCTTT,CASSHQAGTGVAAFF
.,.,TRBJ2-5,TRBV14,TGTGCCAGCAGCCCACAGGAGACCCAGTACTTC,CASSPQETQYF
few,.,TRBJ2-2,TRBV28,TGTGCCAGCAGTTTATCGACCGGGGAGCTGTTTTTT,CASSLSTGELFF
.,.,TRBJ2-7,TRBV9,TGTGCCAGCAGCGTAGTGGCGGGGGCGGCTGACAACGAGCAGTACTTC,CASSVVAGAADNEQYF
.,TRBD2,TRBJ2-7,TRBV7-9,TGTGCCAGCAGCTTGGGGACTAAGGAGCCTTACGAGCAGTACTTC,CASSLGTKEPYEQYF
.,.,TRBJ1-2,TRBV6-1,TGTGCCAGCAGTGACGTCCGAGGATCTAACTATGGCTACACCTTC,CASSDVRGSNYGYTF
.,.,TRBJ1-1,TRBV28,TGTGCCAGCAGTTGGGAGGTGAACACTGAAGCTTTCTTT,CASSWEVNTEAFF
.,.,TRBJ1-5,TRBV28,TGTGCCAGCATAGGACAGATCAGTAATCAGCCCCAGCATTTT,CASIGQISNQPQHF
.,TRBD1,TRBJ2-1,TRBV2,TGTGCCAGCAGGGGACAGGTTCCTCCCAATGAGCAGTTCTTC,CASRGQVPPNEQFF
.,.,TRBJ2-1,TRBV9,TGTGCCAGCAGCGAGGTAGCGTGGTCTGAGCAGTTCTTC,CASSEVAWSEQFF
.,TRBD2,TRBJ2-3,TRBV28,TGTGCCAGCAGCCAGAACCAGCGGGAGCACCTCCTACGCACAGATACGCAGTATTTT,CASSQNQREHLLRTDTQYF
.,.,TRBJ2-7,TRBV30,TGTGCCTGGAGTAGAAGGGATCTAGCGCGCGGCTCCTACGAGCAGTACTTC,CAWSRRDLARGSYEQYF
once,.,TRBJ1-1,TRBV7-8,TGTGCCAGCAGCTACATCATGAACACTGAAGCTTTCTTT,CASSYIMNTEAFF
.,TRBD2,TRBJ2-2,TRBV4-1,TGCGCCAGCAGCCTCGGACTAGCCAGCGGGGAGCTGTTTTTT,CASSLGLASGELFF
.,.,TRBJ1-5,TRBV19,TGTGCCAGTAGTATGCGGGAGGGGCCCCAGCATTTT,CASSMREGPQHF
.,.,TRBJ1-2,TRBV6-5,TGTGCCAGCAGTTACTCTAGACTTAACTATGGCTACACCTTC,CASSYSRLNYGYTF
few,TRBD1,TRBJ2-7,TRBV28,TGTGCCAGCAGTTATCGTGTGTGGGACAGCTCCTACGAGCAGTACTTC,CASSYRVWDSSYEQYF
.,.,TRBJ2-5,TRBV28,TGTGCCAGCAGTTTTGATAGGGGGGAGACCCAGTACTTC,CASSFDRGETQYF
.,.,TRBJ2-2,TRBV5-4,TGTGCCAGCAGCTCCCCGACATCCGGGGAGCTGTTTTTT,CASSSPTSGELFF
.,TRBD1,TRBJ2-1,TRBV27,TGTGCCAGCAGTTTTGGACAGGGCTCCTACAATGAGCAGTTCTTC,CASSFGQGSYNEQFF
.,TRBD2,TRBJ2-7,TRBV6-1,TGTGCCAGCAGTCCGGGACTAGCGGGCCACGAGCAGTACTTC,CASSPGLAGHEQYF
.,.,TRBJ2-5,TRBV25-1,TGTGCCAGCAGCCCCCGGAGGCCCCAAGAGACCCAGTACTTC,CASSPRRPQETQYF
.,.,TRBJ2-7,TRBV28,TGTGCCAGCAGTTTTGGGGGGAAGGTCTACGAGCAGTACTTC,CASSFGGKVYEQYF